The sequence of this TCR beta chain was determined in a study of cytomegalovirus exposure and HLA in healthy donors. Study details: The study's early data release held around 85 million unique TCRs from HLA-typed donors. The study's findings and limits: The only immune exposure information that was available was CMV serostatus. There were a few CMV-associated chains whose specificity for CMV antigens was confirmed in vitro.

In regard to this clone: Its antigen remains unidentified.

Both 60 Vbeta primers and 13 Jbeta primers went into the PCR. Methods used by the authors: Counted up in a later analysis, unique TCR beta chains came to 60 million to 95 million, with about 10 million shared. Produced via immunoSEQ multiplex PCR; TCRdb's table is partial and in-frame only. V, J and clone size reflect that table, while D and trimming were determined from the DNA. The sample yields 100,000 to 150,000 clones, around 73% seen once. The receptor was isolated from a man aged 30 to 39 in good health and CMV-seropositive. Sequencing input: PBMCs.

CDR3 sequence (DNA): TGTGCCAGTAGTACTTCGGGACAGGGGGCAAGTGGCTACACCTTC. Its protein is CASSTSGQGASGYTF. This chain connects TRBV19 to TRBJ1-2, with TRBD1 matching 12 bases. The trim removed 4 bases at V and 7 bases at J, leaving 7 bases unmatched. Germline CDR1 is LNHDA and CDR2 is SQIVND (reference sequence). There are 15 residues in the CDR3.